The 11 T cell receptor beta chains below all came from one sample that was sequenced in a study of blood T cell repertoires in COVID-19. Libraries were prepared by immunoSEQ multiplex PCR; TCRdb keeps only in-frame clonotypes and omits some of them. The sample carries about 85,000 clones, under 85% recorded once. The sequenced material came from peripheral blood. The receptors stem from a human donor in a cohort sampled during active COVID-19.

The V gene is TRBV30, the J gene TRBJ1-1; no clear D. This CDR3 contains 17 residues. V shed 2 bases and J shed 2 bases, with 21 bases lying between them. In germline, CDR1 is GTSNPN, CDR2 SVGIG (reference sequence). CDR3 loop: CAWSPRRRPGGNTEAFF. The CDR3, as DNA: TGTGCCTGGAGTCCACGACGACGCCCCGGCGGAAACACTGAAGCTTTCTTT.

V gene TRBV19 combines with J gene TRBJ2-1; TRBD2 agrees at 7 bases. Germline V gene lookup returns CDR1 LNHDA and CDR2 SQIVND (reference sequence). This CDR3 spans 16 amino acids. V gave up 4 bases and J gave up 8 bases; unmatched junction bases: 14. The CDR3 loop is CASSTLGFGGRDEQFF. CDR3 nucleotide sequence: TGTGCCAGTAGTACCCTGGGTTTCGGGGGGAGGGATGAGCAGTTCTTC.

The CDR3, as DNA: TGTGCCAGCAGTTCAGGGGGACTCAATCAGCCCCAGCATTTT. This encodes CASSSGGLNQPQHF. The chain links TRBV28 to TRBJ1-5; TRBD1 agrees at 7 bases. V was clipped by 4 bases and J by 3 bases; unmatched bases: 3. The CDR3 is 14 residues long. Germline assignment: CDR1 MDHEN and CDR2 SYDVKM.

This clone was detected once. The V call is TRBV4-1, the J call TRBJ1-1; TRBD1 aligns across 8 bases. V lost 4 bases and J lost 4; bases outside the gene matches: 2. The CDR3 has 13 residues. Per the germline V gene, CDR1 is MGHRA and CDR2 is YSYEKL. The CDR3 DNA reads TGCGCCAGCAGCCGCACAGGGGGCACTGAAGCTTTCTTT. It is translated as CASSRTGGTEAFF.

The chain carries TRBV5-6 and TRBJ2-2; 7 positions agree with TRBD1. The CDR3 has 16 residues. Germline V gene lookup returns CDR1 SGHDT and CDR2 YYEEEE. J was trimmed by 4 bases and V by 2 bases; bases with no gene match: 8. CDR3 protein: CASSLDRAVFTGELFF. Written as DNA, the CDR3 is TGTGCCAGCAGCTTAGACAGGGCTGTTTTCACCGGGGAGCTGTTTTTT. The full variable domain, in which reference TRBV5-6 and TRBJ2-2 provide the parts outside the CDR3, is DAGVTQSPTHLIKTRGQQVTLRCSPKSGHDTVSWYQQALGQGPQFIFQYYEEEERQRGNFPDRFSGHQFPNYSSELNVNALLLGDSALYLCASSLDRAVFTGELFFGEGSRLTVL.

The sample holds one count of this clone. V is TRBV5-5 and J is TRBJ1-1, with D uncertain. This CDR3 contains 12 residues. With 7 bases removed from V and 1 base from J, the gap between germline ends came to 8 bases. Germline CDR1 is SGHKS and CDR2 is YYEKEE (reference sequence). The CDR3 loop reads CASLQENTEAFF. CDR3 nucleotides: TGTGCCAGCCTCCAGGAGAACACTGAAGCTTTCTTT.

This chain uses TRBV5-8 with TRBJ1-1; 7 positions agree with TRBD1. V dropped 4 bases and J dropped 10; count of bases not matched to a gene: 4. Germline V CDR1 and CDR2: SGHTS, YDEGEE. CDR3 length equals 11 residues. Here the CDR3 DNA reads TGTGCCAGCAGCCCGACAGGGACAGCTTTCTTT. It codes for CASSPTGTAFF.

The CDR3 protein is CASSLGTGGGMNTEAFF. CDR3 sequence (DNA): TGTGCCAGCAGCTTAGGGACAGGGGGTGGGATGAACACTGAAGCTTTCTTT. The chain links TRBV3-1 (or the pseudogene TRBV3-2) to TRBJ1-1; 11 positions agree with TRBD1. V gave up 5 bases and J gave up 0 bases; unmatched junction bases: 8. The V gene's germline CDR1 is LGHDT and CDR2 YNNKEL (reference sequence). CDR3 size: 17 residues.

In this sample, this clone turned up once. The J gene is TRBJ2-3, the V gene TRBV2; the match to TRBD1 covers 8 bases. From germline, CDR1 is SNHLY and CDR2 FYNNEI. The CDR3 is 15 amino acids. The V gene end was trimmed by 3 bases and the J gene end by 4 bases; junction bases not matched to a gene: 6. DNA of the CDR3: TGTGCCAGCAGTGAGACAGGGGTTGGGGCAGATACGCAGTATTTT. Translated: CASSETGVGADTQYF.

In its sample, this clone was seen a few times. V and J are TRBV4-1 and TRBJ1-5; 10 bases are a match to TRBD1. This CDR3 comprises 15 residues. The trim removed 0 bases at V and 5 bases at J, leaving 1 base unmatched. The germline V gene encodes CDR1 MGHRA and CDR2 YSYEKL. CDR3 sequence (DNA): TGCGCCAGCAGCCAAGATGGACAGGGGGATCAGCCCCAGCATTTT. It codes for CASSQDGQGDQPQHF.

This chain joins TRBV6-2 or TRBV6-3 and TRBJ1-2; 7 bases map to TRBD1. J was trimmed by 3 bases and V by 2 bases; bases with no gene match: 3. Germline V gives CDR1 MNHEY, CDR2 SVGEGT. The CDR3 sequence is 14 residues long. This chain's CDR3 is CASSYDGTDYGYTF. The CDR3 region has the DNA TGTGCCAGCAGTTACGATGGGACAGACTATGGCTACACCTTC.